Below are 17 T cell receptor beta chains sequenced from a single sample in a study of blood T cells in healthy people across ages. A J-beta primer mix and a sample-barcoded 5' primer were used in a second PCR of about 6 to 12 cycles. MiXCR, applied by TCRdb to the 5' RACE reads, yields one record per CDR3 protein. The sample carries 1.5 million to 2 million distinct CDR3 sequences, less than 50% recorded once. The sequenced material came from blood. These receptors all stem from a woman aged 40 to 50 in good health.

The rearrangement joins TRBV4-1 to TRBJ2-1; 8 bases line up with TRBD1. After removal of 0 bases from V and 2 bases from J, the junction contained 6 bases not matched to a gene. CDR1 is MGHRA, CDR2 YSYEKL, per germline. CDR3 length: 17 residues. CDR3: CASSQDLPDRAYNEQFF. CDR3 bases: TGCGCCAGCAGCCAAGATCTTCCGGACAGGGCCTACAATGAGCAGTTCTTC.

This rearrangement joins TRBV6-5 to TRBJ2-5; 10 nucleotides line up with TRBD2. The V gene end was trimmed by 5 bases and the J gene end by 4 bases; junction bases not matched to a gene: 10. CDR3 length: 16 residues. Germline CDR1 MNHEY, CDR2 SVGAGI. CDR3 in amino acids: CASSRGSGGWGETQYF. The CDR3, as DNA: TGTGCCAGCAGTAGGGGTAGCGGGGGGTGGGGAGAGACCCAGTACTTC.

This chain connects TRBV5-6 to TRBJ2-7; 7 bases fit TRBD2. The end of the DNA fits TRBJ2-5 better, so the J call may be wrong. Germline assignment: CDR1 SGHDT and CDR2 YYEEEE. CDR3 size: 15 residues. CDR3 DNA: TGTGCCAGCAGCTCTCAGCTAGCGGTGCAAGAGACCCAGTACTTC. Encoded protein: CASSSQLAVQETQYF.

This clonotype has only a few counts. This chain uses TRBV20-1 with TRBJ1-2; D remains unclear. V was shortened by 1 base and J by 4 bases, with 7 bases between the two germline ends. The CDR3 totals 12 residues. The germline V gene encodes CDR1 DFQATT and CDR2 SNEGSKA (reference sequence). The CDR3 loop is CSARGASYGYTF. CDR3 nucleotides: TGCAGTGCTAGAGGGGCTTCCTATGGCTACACCTTC.

Concerning this clonotype itself: The junction shows a germline mismatch at one end, possibly a read error. V usage is TRBV7-2 and J usage is TRBJ2-4; TRBD2 agrees at 7 bases. The CDR3 totals 17 residues. The germline CDR1 and CDR2 sequences are SGHTA and FQGNSA. DNA of the CDR3: TGTGCCAACAGCGGGGTACTATCCCTCCTAGCCAAAAACATTCAGTACTTC. It yields the protein CANSGVLSLLAKNIQYF.

The chain couples TRBV18 to TRBJ2-5; TRBD1 agrees at 7 bases. The germline V gene has CDR1 KGHSH and CDR2 LQKENI. V trimming: 6 bases; J trimming: 4 bases; junction bases outside the gene matches: 8. The CDR3 loop spans 14 amino acids. Here the CDR3 reads CASSQNHRGETQYF. DNA for the CDR3: TGTGCCAGCTCCCAAAACCACAGGGGAGAGACCCAGTACTTC. Filled out from reference TRBV18 and TRBJ2-5, the complete variable domain reads NAGVMQNPRHLVRRRGQEARLRCSPMKGHSHVYWYRQLPEEGLKFMVYLQKENIIDESGMPKERFSAEFPKEGPSILRIQQVVRGDSAAYFCASSQNHRGETQYFGPGTRLLVL.

There are a few counts of this clonotype. This chain links TRBV7-9 with TRBJ2-7; 7 nucleotides align to TRBD2. The ends lost 2 bases at V and 3 bases at J; junction bases unmatched: 4. Germline CDR1 and CDR2: SEHNR and FQNEAQ (reference sequence). The CDR3 is 14 residues long. DNA for the CDR3: TGTGCCAGCAGCTTAAACGGGGGGAGCTACGAGCAGTACTTC. It encodes CASSLNGGSYEQYF.

The rearrangement links TRBV11-2 to TRBJ2-3, with 7 bases identical to TRBD2. Trimming cost V 5 bases and J 6 bases; bases outside gene matches: 11. This CDR3 has 15 residues. Germline CDR1 reads SGHAT; CDR2 reads FQNNGV. In DNA, the CDR3 is TGTGCCAGCAGCCAAGTCGGCGGGGGTCCGGATACGCAGTATTTT. Amino acids: CASSQVGGGPDTQYF.

This chain uses TRBV2 with TRBJ2-2; tentatively, D is TRBD1 (5 bases). Germline CDR1 is SNHLY and CDR2 is FYNNEI. The CDR3 spans 14 residues. Trimming pared 7 bases from V and 7 bases from J, leaving 16 bases between. CDR3 protein: CASTYQGQGGELFF. CDR3 DNA: TGTGCCAGCACGTACCAGGGTCAAGGCGGGGAGCTGTTTTTT.

This chain joins TRBV20-1 and TRBJ2-1, with a weak D call TRBD1 (5 bases). The J call may be mistaken, given a closer DNA end match to TRBJ2-7. The CDR3 has 14 residues. Germline values: CDR1 DFQATT, CDR2 SNEGSKA (reference sequence). The CDR3 spells CSAPDDSSYNEQYF. CDR3 DNA: TGCAGTGCTCCGGACGACAGCTCCTACAATGAGCAGTACTTC.

The chain joins TRBV12-3 or TRBV12-4 to TRBJ1-5; D ambiguous. This CDR3 spans 16 amino acids. The germline V and J ends were trimmed by 0 bases and 3 bases, with 12 bases remaining between them. The CDR3 sequence is CASSLAAPRVNQPQHF. CDR3 nucleotides: TGTGCCAGCAGTTTAGCGGCCCCTCGGGTCAATCAGCCCCAGCATTTT.

The chain couples TRBV5-5 to TRBJ2-1; TRBD1 or TRBD2 may be the D gene (5 bases each). This CDR3 is 16 amino acids long. V gave up 1 base and J gave up 3 bases, with 14 bases separating them. The germline gives CDR1 SGHKS, CDR2 YYEKEE (reference sequence). The CDR3 region is CASSLYGTGSYNEQFF. The CDR3 DNA reads as TGTGCCAGCAGCTTGTACGGGACGGGGAGCTACAATGAGCAGTTCTTC. Full variable domain (missing parts from reference TRBV5-5 and TRBJ2-1): DAGVTQSPTHLIKTRGQQVTLRCSPISGHKSVSWYQQVLGQGPQFIFQYYEKEERGRGNFPDRFSARQFPNYSSELNVNALLLGDSALYLCASSLYGTGSYNEQFFGPGTRLTVL.

The gene calls are TRBV25-1 and TRBJ1-6; perhaps TRBD1 as D (5 bases). This CDR3 has 15 amino acids. Trimming left V 4 bases short and J 9 bases short, with 16 bases between. CDR1 and CDR2 from the germline V gene are MGHDK and SYGVNS. The chain's CDR3 is CASSGSVGTGSPLHF. The CDR3 DNA reads TGTGCCAGCAGTGGATCGGTGGGGACGGGTTCACCCCTCCACTTT.

This clonotype was observed a handful of times. The V and J genes are TRBV5-6 and TRBJ2-7; 7 nucleotides line up with TRBD1. Germline V lookup: CDR1 SGHDT, CDR2 YYEEEE. The CDR3 contains 18 residues. The ends lost 0 bases at V and 1 base at J; junction bases unmatched: 13. The chain's CDR3 is CASSLGYVGTAKSYEQYF. The CDR3 bases are TGTGCCAGCAGCTTGGGGTACGTAGGGACAGCGAAATCCTACGAGCAGTACTTC.

This clonotype has at least ten counts. J is TRBJ2-7 and V is TRBV7-9, with 10 nucleotides matching TRBD1. The trim removed 5 bases at V and 3 bases at J, leaving 7 bases unmatched. The CDR3 extends over 15 amino acids. Germline values: CDR1 SEHNR, CDR2 FQNEAQ (reference sequence). The DNA for the CDR3 is TGTGCCAGCAGCACGGGACAGGGGTCGATCTACGAGCAGTACTTC. This codes for CASSTGQGSIYEQYF.

The rearrangement joins TRBV6-7 to TRBJ1-5, with D tentatively TRBD1 (5 bases). TRBV6-7 is noted as an ORF with a role that remains uncertain. The CDR3 is 14 amino acids. Trimming stripped 4 bases from V and 9 bases from J, with 16 bases between. CDR3 amino acids: CASSSPGHLGPQHF. For the CDR3, the DNA is TGTGCCAGCAGTTCCCCAGGGCACCTAGGGCCCCAGCATTTT.

The CDR3, as DNA: TGTGCCAGCAGCAACCCTAGACAGGGCTCCTACAATGAGCAGTTCTTC. It encodes CASSNPRQGSYNEQFF. The chain employs TRBV9 and TRBJ2-1; 7 bases map to TRBD1. With 4 bases clipped from V and 0 bases from J, the junction kept 7 bases outside the gene matches. Germline CDR1 and CDR2: SGDLS and YYNGEE. CDR3 length: 16 amino acids.